This note documents a single T cell receptor beta chain sequence. As yet, its antigen is unknown. This specimen comes from a study of OX40 agonist ivuxolimab in advanced cancers. Regarding the study as a whole: The study observed clonal expansion of CD4+ and CD8+ blood T cells by week 6 at 0.1 to 3.0 mg/kg. Partly responding patients at 0.1-3.0 mg/kg showed some of the smallest clonal expansion.

CDR3 size: 14 residues. Germline loops: CDR1 MNHNS, CDR2 SASEGT. The V gene end was trimmed by 6 bases and the J gene end by 10 bases; junction bases not matched to a gene: 12. The table came from immunoSEQ multiplex PCR; TCRdb's copy has only in-frame clones and leaves some out. The data hold tens of thousands of clones, with 65% to 85% observed a single time. The sequencing here drew on CD4+ or CD8+ T cells sorted from blood, taken in a trial of the OX40 agonist ivuxolimab. This TCR was recovered from an adult with an advanced solid tumor such as melanoma, head and neck, liver or kidney cancer. The chain has TRBV6-1 and TRBJ2-1; 7 bases agree with TRBD1. The CDR3: CASRTYTGVSEQFF. As DNA, the CDR3 is TGTGCCAGCAGGACCTACACAGGGGTAAGCGAGCAGTTCTTC.